Described below is a single T cell receptor beta chain sequence and its context. Its antigen is not yet known. No much larger clonotype is one base removed from it; base qualities were not supplied. The data are from a study of T cell changes during pregnancy in multiple sclerosis (dated by TCRdb to the late 2010s). Turning to the overall study: In women with multiple sclerosis, the researchers looked at how the T cell repertoire shifted as pregnancy progressed.

Reading the germline V gene gives CDR1 SGHTA and CDR2 FQGNSA. Germline trimming: 5 bases from V, 5 bases from J; junction bases outside gene matches: 11. The CDR3, from cysteine to phenylalanine, totals 15 residues. Here the CDR3 DNA is all that survives: 45 bases in frame from base 1. Libraries were constructed by the immunoSEQ multiplex PCR assay. TCRdb's version of the immuneACCESS table is confined to in-frame rearrangements and falls short of the full clone set. An unresolved V gene accounts for under half of the shortfall where checked; the remainder is of unknown origin. The sample yields some 39,000 clones; over 80% were counted once. More than 0.3% of the sample is in the top ten clones.

The chain is encoded by TRBV7-2 joined to TRBJ2-7; 8 bases in the middle match TRBD1. The TCR sequence derives from a female donor in good health, enrolled as a control in a pregnancy study. The starting material was CD4+ T cells from peripheral blood mononuclear cells, obtained in the third trimester of pregnancy. The DNA is as follows: TGTGCCAGCAGCCCCGAGACAGGGGATTGGAACGAGCAGTACTTC. Its protein product is CASSPETGDWNEQYF.